This T cell receptor (beta chain) appears in the sequencing data of a study of blood T cell repertoires in COVID-19. Study details: Donors in the United States, Italy and Spain gave samples during acute or convalescent COVID-19. PBMCs, B-cell-depleted T cells, or T cells provided the cDNA or gDNA that made up the material.

Data came from immunoSEQ multiplex PCR; TCRdb stores just in-frame clones and leaves some out. The sample yields 250,000 to 350,000 clones, around four fifths seen once. This clone was seen a handful of times. This receptor was taken from a woman aged 45-65 years with acute or convalescent COVID-19. The specimen sequenced was peripheral blood.

This chain's CDR3 is CASSQIQGGEQYF. The CDR3 DNA is TGTGCCAGCAGCCAGATACAGGGGGGAGAGCAGTACTTC. The chain employs TRBV14 and TRBJ2-7; TRBD1 aligns across 8 bases. The CDR3 has 13 residues. Germline V lookup: CDR1 SGHDN, CDR2 FVKESK. V lost 3 bases to trimming and J lost 7 bases; unmatched junction nucleotides: 5.